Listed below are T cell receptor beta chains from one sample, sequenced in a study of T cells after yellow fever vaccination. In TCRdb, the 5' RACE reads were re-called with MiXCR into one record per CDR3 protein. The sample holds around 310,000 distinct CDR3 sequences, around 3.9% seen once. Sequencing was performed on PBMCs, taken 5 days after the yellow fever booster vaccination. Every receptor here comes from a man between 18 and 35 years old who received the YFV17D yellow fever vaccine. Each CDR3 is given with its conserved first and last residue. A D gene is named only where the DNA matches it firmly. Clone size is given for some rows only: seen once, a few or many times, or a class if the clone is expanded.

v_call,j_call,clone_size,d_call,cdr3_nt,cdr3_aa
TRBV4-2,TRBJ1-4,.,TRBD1,TGTGCCAGCAGCCAAGTTGACCACAGGGGAGTACTTGGAAAACTGTTTTTT,CASSQVDHRGVLGKLFF
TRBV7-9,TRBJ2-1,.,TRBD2,TGTGCCAGCACGCCCGACCCGGGCGGGGGGGCCAGTGAGCAGTTCTTC,CASTPDPGGGASEQFF
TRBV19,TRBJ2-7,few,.,TGTGCCAGTAGTATAGGCGGGCTGGGCGGACAGTCCTACGAGCAGTACTTC,CASSIGGLGGQSYEQYF
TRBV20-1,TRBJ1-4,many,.,TGCAGTGCTCGGAGCGGGGGTTGGAATGAAAAACTGTTTTTT,CSARSGGWNEKLFF
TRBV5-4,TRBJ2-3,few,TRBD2,TGTGCCAGCACCCCCTCTTCGGTAGCGGGGGGTGCAGATACGCAGTATTTT,CASTPSSVAGGADTQYF
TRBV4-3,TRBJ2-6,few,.,TGCGCCAGCAGCCAAGATTTTCCTTCTGGGGCCAACGTCCTGACTTTC,CASSQDFPSGANVLTF
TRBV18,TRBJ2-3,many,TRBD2,TGTGCCAGCTCACCACCGGGCTTAGCGGGGACGCAGTATTTT,CASSPPGLAGTQYF
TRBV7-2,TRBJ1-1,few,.,TGTGCCAGCAGCTTACCGAGAAGGGACACTGAAGCTTTCTTT,CASSLPRRDTEAFF
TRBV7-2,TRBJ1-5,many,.,TGTGCCAGCAGCTTAGCCCCCCCTCAGCCCCAGCATTTT,CASSLAPPQPQHF
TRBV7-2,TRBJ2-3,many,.,TGTGCCAGCAGCTCACCTAGCACAGATACGCAGTATTTT,CASSSPSTDTQYF
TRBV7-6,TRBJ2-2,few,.,TGTGCCAGCAGCTTAGAGGTGTGGTACACCGGGGAGCTGTTTTTT,CASSLEVWYTGELFF
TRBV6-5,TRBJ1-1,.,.,TGTGCCAGCAGTTCAACCACAGGGACGTACACTGAAGCTTTCTTT,CASSSTTGTYTEAFF
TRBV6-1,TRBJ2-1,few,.,TGTGCCAGCAGTCTTGCCCTCGGACGGAACGGAAATGAGCAGTTCTTC,CASSLALGRNGNEQFF
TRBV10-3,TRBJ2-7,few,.,TGTGCCATCGCGATCGGGGGTACTCGCTCCTACGAGCAGTACTTC,CAIAIGGTRSYEQYF
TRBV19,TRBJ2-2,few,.,TGTGCCAGTAGTATTCAGGGATTTAACACCGGGGAGCTGTTTTTT,CASSIQGFNTGELFF
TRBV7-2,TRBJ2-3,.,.,TGTGCCAGCAGCTTCCTAGTCAGTACAGATACGCAGTATTTT,CASSFLVSTDTQYF
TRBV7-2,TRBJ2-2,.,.,TGTGCCAGCAGCTTAAGTGGCGGGGGCGGAACCGGGGAGCTGTTTTTT,CASSLSGGGGTGELFF
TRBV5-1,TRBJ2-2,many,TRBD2,TGCGCCAGCAGCGTTGGACTAGCGGGGGCATCAGCGAACACCGGGGAGCTGTTTTTT,CASSVGLAGASANTGELFF
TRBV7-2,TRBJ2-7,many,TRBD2,TGTGCCAGCAGCTTGACTAGCGGGGGGGCCAGAGAGCAGTACTTC,CASSLTSGGAREQYF
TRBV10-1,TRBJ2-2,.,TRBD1,TGCGCCAGCAGTTCGACAGGGATGAACACCGGGGAGCTGTTTTTT,CASSSTGMNTGELFF
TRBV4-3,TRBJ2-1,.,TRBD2,TGCGCCAGCAGCCACCCTAGCGGGGGCTACAATGAGCAGTTCTTC,CASSHPSGGYNEQFF
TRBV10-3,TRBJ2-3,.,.,TGTGCCATCAGTGGGCTGGGAGGAACAGATACGCAGTATTTT,CAISGLGGTDTQYF
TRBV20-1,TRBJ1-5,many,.,TGCAGTGCTTCCCAACATCTTAATCAGCCCCAGCATTTT,CSASQHLNQPQHF
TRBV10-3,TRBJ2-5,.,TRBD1,TGTGCCATCAGTGGCTCCGGGACAGGCAGCCAAGAGACCCAGTACTTC,CAISGSGTGSQETQYF
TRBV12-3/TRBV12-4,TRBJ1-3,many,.,TGTGCCAGCAGTTTGGGGGGAAACACCATATATTTT,CASSLGGNTIYF
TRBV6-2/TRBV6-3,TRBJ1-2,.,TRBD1,TGTGCCAGCAGTTTTCCCCCCTTTCCGGGACAGGAGTATGGCTACACCTTC,CASSFPPFPGQEYGYTF
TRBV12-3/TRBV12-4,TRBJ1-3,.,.,TGTGCCAGCCGGCACTCAATTTCGGGGCCCGGAAACACCATATATTTT,CASRHSISGPGNTIYF
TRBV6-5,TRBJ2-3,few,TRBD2,TGTGCCAGCAGTTACGACCCCCCAGCGGGGGGGCGTGATACGCAGTATTTT,CASSYDPPAGGRDTQYF
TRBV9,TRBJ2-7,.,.,TGTGCCAGCAGCTCGATAGGGAGCTCCTACGAGCAGTACTTC,CASSSIGSSYEQYF
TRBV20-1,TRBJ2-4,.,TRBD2,TGCAGTGCTAGGCCCCCTAGCGGCCAAGGTATTCAGTACTTC,CSARPPSGQGIQYF
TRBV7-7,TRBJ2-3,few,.,TGTGCTAGCAGTACGACTAGCACAGATACGCAGTATTTT,CASSTTSTDTQYF
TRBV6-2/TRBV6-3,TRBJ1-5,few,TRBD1,TGTGCCAGCAGTTACCGACAGGGGAGCGGCAATCAGCCCCAGCATTTT,CASSYRQGSGNQPQHF
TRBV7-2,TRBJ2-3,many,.,TGTGCCAGCAGCAAGAACCGGCCGGCAGATACGCAGTATTTT,CASSKNRPADTQYF
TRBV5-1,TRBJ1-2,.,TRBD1,TGCGCCAGCAGTGGGGGGCAGGGGGCCGAAGGCTACACCTTC,CASSGGQGAEGYTF
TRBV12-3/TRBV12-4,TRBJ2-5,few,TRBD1,TGTGCCAGCAGTGGGGACAGTAAAGAGACCCAGTACTTC,CASSGDSKETQYF
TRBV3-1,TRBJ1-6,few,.,TGTGCCAGCAGCCAAGAAGGCAGCCCATCACACTTT,CASSQEGSPSHF
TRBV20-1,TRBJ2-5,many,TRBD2,TGCAGTGCTAGCAGGAGCGGGGGACAAGAGACCCAGTACTTC,CSASRSGGQETQYF
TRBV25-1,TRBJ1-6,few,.,TGTGCCAGCAGTGCCCCGCCCCGGGGGGGGTCACCCCTCCACTTT,CASSAPPRGGSPLHF
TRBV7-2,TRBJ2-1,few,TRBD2,TGTGCCAGCAGCCCACGGCTAGCGGGGACCAATGAGCAGTTCTTC,CASSPRLAGTNEQFF